Listed here are 10 T cell receptor beta chains from one sample, sequenced in a study of T cell repertoires in cytomegalovirus infection. Via MiXCR, TCRdb re-called the reads, giving one row per CDR3 protein. The data contain under 200,000 distinct CDR3 sequences, about a sixth of them singletons. Sequencing input: CD8+ T cells from PBMCs. Receptors were obtained from a human donor in good health (CMV status not recorded). Some clones in this sample may be carry-over from other donors' samples.

The chain links TRBV7-2 to TRBJ2-1; D is undetermined. V lost 1 base, J lost 10 bases, and 14 bases lay in between. The CDR3 totals 14 residues. Germline CDR1 reads SGHTA; CDR2 reads FQGNSA. The CDR3 DNA reads as TGTGCCAGCAGCTTAGTAGGAAGCGTTCGAGAGCAGTTCTTC. Translated, it gives CASSLVGSVREQFF.

This chain joins TRBV7-6 and TRBJ1-2; 8 nucleotides agree with TRBD1. The CDR3 runs 15 residues. Germline lookup yields CDR1 SGHVS and CDR2 FNYEAQ. Losses at the gene ends were 5 bases for V and 6 bases for J; bases not matched to a gene: 11. CDR3 amino acids: CASSLGADRDHGYTF. Here the CDR3 DNA reads TGTGCCAGCAGCCTAGGCGCGGACAGGGATCATGGCTACACCTTC. Drawing the rest from reference TRBV7-6 and TRBJ1-2, the complete variable domain is GAGVSQSPRYKVTKRGQDVALRCDPISGHVSLYWYRQALGQGPEFLTYFNYEAQQDKSGLPNDRFSAERPEGSISTLTIQRTEQRDSAMYRCASSLGADRDHGYTFGSGTRLTVV.

CDR3 in DNA: TGTGCCAGCAGCCTCAGGGGAATAGGGAACACTGAAGCTTTCTTT. Its protein product is CASSLRGIGNTEAFF. This chain joins TRBV7-2 and TRBJ1-1, with a tentative D call TRBD1 (6 bases). Deletions cut 5 bases from V and 1 base from J, with 14 bases between. Germline-derived CDR1 and CDR2 are SGHTA and FQGNSA. There are 15 residues in the CDR3. Based on the CDR3 plus reference TRBV7-2 and TRBJ1-1, the full variable domain is GAGVSQSPSNKVTEKGKDVELRCDPISGHTALYWYRQSLGQGLEFLIYFQGNSAPDKSGLPSDRFSAERTGGSVSTLTIQRTQQEDSAVYLCASSLRGIGNTEAFFGQGTRLTVV.

This clonotype was counted between two and nine times. The rearrangement joins TRBV6-8 to TRBJ2-1; D remains ambiguous. V was clipped by 8 bases and J by 8 bases, with 7 bases between them. This CDR3 is built from 10 residues. The germline CDR1 and CDR2 sequences are MNHGY and SAAAGT. The CDR3 region has the DNA TGTGCCAGCGAGTTCTATGAGCAGTTCTTC. Translating it yields CASEFYEQFF.

This chain uses TRBV29-1 with TRBJ2-5; D is perhaps TRBD1 (7 bases). Germline loops: CDR1 SQVTM, CDR2 ANQGSEA. V dropped 3 bases and J dropped 4 bases, with 27 bases sitting between them. The CDR3 consists of 18 residues. CDR3 in amino acids: CSVDSGDVDRRRLETQYF. Written as DNA, the CDR3 is TGCAGCGTTGATTCGGGAGATGTGGACAGGAGACGACTAGAGACCCAGTACTTC.

This chain connects TRBV4-2 to TRBJ2-1; TRBD2 aligns across 9 bases. The CDR3 contains 15 residues. Germline-derived CDR1 and CDR2 are LGHNA and YNFKEQ. The V segment lost 1 base and the J segment 7 bases; nucleotides outside the gene matches: 5. CDR3 loop: CASSQGPAGGNEQFF. The CDR3 coding sequence is TGTGCCAGCAGCCAAGGGCCAGCGGGAGGTAATGAGCAGTTCTTC.

This clonotype came up a few times. The chain uses TRBV7-2 and TRBJ2-5, with TRBD2 identical over 8 bases. The CDR3 totals 15 residues. V was clipped by 5 bases and J by 5 bases; unmatched bases: 10. Germline CDR1 is SGHTA and CDR2 is FQGNSA. CDR3 region: CASSEGLVIWETQYF. The CDR3 region has the DNA TGTGCCAGCAGCGAGGGACTAGTAATTTGGGAGACCCAGTACTTC.

The chain links TRBV3-1 to TRBJ2-1; 9 bases map to TRBD2. The length of the CDR3 is 16 residues. Germline assignment: CDR1 LGHDT and CDR2 YNNKEL (reference sequence). V lost 4 bases, J lost 7 bases, and 11 bases stayed unmatched. The CDR3 here is CASSPRWAGGGNEQFF. The CDR3 bases are TGTGCCAGCAGCCCCCGATGGGCGGGAGGGGGGAATGAGCAGTTCTTC.

J is TRBJ1-5 and V is TRBV12-3 or TRBV12-4; a possible D gene is TRBD1 (5 bases). The CDR3 totals 15 residues. V was clipped by 8 bases and J by 2 bases, with 16 bases between them. CDR3 sequence reads: CASRQREGGNQPQHF. The CDR3 bases are TGTGCCAGCCGACAGCGCGAGGGCGGCAATCAGCCCCAGCATTTT.

This clonotype was seen many times. The chain uses TRBV7-8 and TRBJ1-1, with TRBD1 matching over 10 bases. J gave up 5 bases and V 5 bases, and 8 bases lay outside the gene matches. CDR1 SGHVS and CDR2 FQNEAQ come from the germline V gene. This CDR3 comprises 15 residues. CDR3 loop: CASSRPGTGETEAFF. The CDR3 DNA reads as TGTGCCAGCAGCCGCCCCGGGACAGGGGAGACTGAAGCTTTCTTT.